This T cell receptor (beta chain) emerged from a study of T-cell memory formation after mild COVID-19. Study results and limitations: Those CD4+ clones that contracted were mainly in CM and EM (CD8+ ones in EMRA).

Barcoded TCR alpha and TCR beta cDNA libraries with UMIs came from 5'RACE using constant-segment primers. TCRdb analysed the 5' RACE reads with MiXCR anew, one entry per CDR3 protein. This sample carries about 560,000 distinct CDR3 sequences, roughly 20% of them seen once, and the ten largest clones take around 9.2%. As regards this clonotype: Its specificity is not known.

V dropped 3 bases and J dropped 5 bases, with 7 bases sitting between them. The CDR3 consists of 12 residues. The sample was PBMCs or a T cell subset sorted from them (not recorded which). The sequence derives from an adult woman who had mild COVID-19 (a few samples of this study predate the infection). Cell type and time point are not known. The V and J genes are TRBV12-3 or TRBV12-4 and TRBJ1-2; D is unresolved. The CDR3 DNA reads TGTGCCAGCAGTTTTGGGTCTTATGGCTACACCTTC. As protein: CASSFGSYGYTF.